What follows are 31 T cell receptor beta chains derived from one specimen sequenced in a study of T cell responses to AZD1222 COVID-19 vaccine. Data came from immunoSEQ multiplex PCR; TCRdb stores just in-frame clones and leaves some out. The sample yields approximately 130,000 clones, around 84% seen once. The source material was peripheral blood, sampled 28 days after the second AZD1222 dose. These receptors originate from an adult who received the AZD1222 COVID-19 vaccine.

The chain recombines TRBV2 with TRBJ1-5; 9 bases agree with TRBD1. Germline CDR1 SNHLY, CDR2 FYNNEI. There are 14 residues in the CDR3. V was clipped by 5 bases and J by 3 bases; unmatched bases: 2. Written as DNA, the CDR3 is TGTGCCAGCAGTTGGGACAGGGTCAATCAGCCCCAGCATTTT. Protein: CASSWDRVNQPQHF.

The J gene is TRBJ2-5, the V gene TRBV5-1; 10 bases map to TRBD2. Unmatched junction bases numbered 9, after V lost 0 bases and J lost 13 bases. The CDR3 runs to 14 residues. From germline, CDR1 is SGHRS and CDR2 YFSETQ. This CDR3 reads CASSLGTSGPQPYF. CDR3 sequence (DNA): TGCGCCAGCAGCTTGGGGACTAGCGGACCGCAGCCGTACTTC.

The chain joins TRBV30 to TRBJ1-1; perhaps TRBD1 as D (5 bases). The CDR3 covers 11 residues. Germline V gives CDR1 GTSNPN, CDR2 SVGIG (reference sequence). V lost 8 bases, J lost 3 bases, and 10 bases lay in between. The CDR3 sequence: CAGDLDTEAFF. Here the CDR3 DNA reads TGTGCCGGGGACCTCGACACTGAAGCTTTCTTT.

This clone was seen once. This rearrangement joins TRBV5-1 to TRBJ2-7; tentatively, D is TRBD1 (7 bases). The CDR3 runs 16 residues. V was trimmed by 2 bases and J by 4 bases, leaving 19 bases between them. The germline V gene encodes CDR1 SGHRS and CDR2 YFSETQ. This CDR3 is CASSLGKSGGLYEQYF. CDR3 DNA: TGCGCCAGCAGCTTAGGGAAGTCAGGGGGGCTATACGAGCAGTACTTC.

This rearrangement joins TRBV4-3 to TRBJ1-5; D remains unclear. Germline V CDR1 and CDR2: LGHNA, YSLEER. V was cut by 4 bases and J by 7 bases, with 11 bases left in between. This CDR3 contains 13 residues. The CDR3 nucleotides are TGCGCCAGCAGCCCCACCTTCGACCAGCCCCAGCATTTT. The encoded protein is CASSPTFDQPQHF.

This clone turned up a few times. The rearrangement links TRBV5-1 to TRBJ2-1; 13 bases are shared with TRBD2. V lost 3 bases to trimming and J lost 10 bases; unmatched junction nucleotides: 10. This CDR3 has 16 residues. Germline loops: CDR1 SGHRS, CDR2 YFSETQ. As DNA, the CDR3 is TGCGCCAGCAGCTCTGGACTAGCGGGGGCCCCAGCGGAGCAGTTCTTC. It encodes CASSSGLAGAPAEQFF.

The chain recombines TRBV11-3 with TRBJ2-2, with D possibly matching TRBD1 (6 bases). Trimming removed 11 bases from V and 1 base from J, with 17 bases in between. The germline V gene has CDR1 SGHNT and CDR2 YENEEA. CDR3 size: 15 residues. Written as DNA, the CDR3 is TGTGCCTCGCAGGGGCCGGAAGGGAACACCGGGGAGCTGTTTTTT. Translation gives CASQGPEGNTGELFF.

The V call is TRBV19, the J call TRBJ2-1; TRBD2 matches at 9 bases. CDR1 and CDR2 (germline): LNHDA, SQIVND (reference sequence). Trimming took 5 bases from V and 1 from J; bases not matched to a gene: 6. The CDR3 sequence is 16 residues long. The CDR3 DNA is TGTGCCAGTAGTCGGGGCGGGGGGGCGTCCTACAATGAGCAGTTCTTC. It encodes CASSRGGGASYNEQFF.

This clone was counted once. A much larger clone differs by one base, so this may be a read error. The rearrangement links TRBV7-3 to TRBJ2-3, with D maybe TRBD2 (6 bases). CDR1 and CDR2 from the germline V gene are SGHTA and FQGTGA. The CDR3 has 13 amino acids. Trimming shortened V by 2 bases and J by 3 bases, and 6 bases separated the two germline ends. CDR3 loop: CASSLGGTDTQYF. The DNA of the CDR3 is TGTGCCAGCAGCTTAGGGGGGACAGATACGCAGTATTTT.

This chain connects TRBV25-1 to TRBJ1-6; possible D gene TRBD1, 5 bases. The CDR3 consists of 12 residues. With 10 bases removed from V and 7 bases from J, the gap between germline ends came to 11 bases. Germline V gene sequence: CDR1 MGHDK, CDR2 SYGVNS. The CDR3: CATRQMNSPLHF. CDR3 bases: TGTGCCACCAGACAGATGAATTCACCCCTCCACTTT. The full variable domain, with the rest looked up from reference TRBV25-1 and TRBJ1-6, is EADIYQTPRYLVIGTGKKITLECSQTMGHDKMYWYQQDPGMELHLIHYSYGVNSTEKGDLSSESTVSRIRTEHFPLTLESARPSHTSQYLCATRQMNSPLHFGNGTRLTVT.

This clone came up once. CDR3 in amino acids: CATSPRTGTKETQYF. CDR3 DNA sequence: TGTGCCACCAGCCCTCGGACAGGGACAAAAGAGACCCAGTACTTC. V and J are TRBV15 and TRBJ2-5, with 8 bases aligning to TRBD1. CDR1 is LNHNV and CDR2 is YYDKDF in the germline V gene (reference sequence). V lost 5 bases, J lost 3 bases, and 8 bases stayed unmatched. There are 15 residues in the CDR3.

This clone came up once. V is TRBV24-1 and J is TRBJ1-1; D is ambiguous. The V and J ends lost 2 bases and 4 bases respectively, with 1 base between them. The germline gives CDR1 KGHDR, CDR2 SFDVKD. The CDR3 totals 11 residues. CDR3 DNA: TGTGCCACCAGTGATTCCACTGAAGCTTTCTTT. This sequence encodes CATSDSTEAFF.

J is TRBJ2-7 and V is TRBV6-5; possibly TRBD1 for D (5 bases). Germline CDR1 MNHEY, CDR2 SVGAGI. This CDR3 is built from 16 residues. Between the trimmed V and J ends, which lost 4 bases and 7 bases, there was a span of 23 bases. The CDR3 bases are TGTGCCAGCAGTTCTTACCTGGGGCAGGAGCCTGGGGAGCAGTACTTC. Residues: CASSSYLGQEPGEQYF.

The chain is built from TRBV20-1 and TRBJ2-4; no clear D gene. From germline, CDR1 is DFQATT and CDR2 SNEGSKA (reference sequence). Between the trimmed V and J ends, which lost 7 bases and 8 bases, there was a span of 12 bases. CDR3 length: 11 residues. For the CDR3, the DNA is TGCAGTGACCTTAATCAGGACATTCAGTACTTC. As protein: CSDLNQDIQYF.

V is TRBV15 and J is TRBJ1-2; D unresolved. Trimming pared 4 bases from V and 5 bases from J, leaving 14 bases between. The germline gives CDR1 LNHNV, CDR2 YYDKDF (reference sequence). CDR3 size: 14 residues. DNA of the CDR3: TGTGCCACCAGCACCGCATGGGTAGGGTATGGCTACACCTTC. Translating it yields CATSTAWVGYGYTF.

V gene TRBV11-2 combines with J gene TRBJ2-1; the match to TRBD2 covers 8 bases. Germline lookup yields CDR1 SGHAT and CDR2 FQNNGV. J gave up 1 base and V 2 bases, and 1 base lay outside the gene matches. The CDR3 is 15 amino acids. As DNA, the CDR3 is TGTGCCAGCAGCTTACCGGGGGGGTCCTACAATGAGCAGTTCTTC. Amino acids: CASSLPGGSYNEQFF.

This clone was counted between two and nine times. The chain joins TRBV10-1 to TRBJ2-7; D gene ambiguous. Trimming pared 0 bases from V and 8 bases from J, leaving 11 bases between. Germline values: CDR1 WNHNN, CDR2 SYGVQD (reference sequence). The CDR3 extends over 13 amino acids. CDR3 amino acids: CASSESGSWQQYF. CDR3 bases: TGCGCCAGCAGTGAGTCAGGGTCGTGGCAGCAGTACTTC.

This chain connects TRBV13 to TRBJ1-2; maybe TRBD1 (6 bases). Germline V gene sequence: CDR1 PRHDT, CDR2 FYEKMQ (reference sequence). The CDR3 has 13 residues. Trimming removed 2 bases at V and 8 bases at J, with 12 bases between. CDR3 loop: CASSLWGQGGYTF. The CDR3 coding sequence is TGTGCCAGCAGCTTATGGGGGCAGGGAGGCTACACCTTC.

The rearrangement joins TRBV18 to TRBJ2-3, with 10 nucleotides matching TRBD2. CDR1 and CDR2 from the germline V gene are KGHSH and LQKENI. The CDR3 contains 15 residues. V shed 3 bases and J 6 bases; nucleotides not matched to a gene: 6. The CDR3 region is CASSPLGTSVDTQYF. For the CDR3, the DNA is TGTGCCAGCTCACCCCTTGGGACTAGCGTTGATACGCAGTATTTT. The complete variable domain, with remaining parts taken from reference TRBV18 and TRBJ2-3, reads NAGVMQNPRHLVRRRGQEARLRCSPMKGHSHVYWYRQLPEEGLKFMVYLQKENIIDESGMPKERFSAEFPKEGPSILRIQQVVRGDSAAYFCASSPLGTSVDTQYFGPGTRLTVL.

Here the CDR3 reads CASSLVAGSVNGYTF. CDR3 DNA: TGTGCCAGCAGTTTAGTAGCAGGGTCGGTAAATGGCTACACCTTC. V usage is TRBV28 and J usage is TRBJ1-2; possible D gene TRBD1, 5 bases. The ends were cut back, 2 bases at V and 6 bases at J, with 16 bases in the middle. Germline loops: CDR1 MDHEN, CDR2 SYDVKM. The CDR3 consists of 15 residues.

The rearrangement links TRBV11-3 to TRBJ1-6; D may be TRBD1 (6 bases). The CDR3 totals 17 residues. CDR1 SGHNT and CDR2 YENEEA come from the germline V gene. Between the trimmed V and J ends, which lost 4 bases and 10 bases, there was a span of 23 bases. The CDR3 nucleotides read TGTGCCAGCAGCTCCCCTTATTCTATAGGGGGAACCTCACCCCTCCACTTT. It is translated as CASSSPYSIGGTSPLHF.

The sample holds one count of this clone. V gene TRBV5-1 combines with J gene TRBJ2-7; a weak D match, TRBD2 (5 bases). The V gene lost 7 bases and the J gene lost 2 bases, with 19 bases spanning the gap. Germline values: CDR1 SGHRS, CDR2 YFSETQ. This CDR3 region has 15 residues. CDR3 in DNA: TGCGCCAGCGAACCGGACGGAGGTCCGCCCTACGAGCAGTACTTC. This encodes CASEPDGGPPYEQYF.

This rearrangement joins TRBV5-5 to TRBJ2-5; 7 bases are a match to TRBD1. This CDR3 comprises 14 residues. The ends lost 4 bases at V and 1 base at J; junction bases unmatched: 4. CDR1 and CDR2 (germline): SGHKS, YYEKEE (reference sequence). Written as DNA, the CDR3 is TGTGCCAGCAGCACGCGGACAGGCCAAGAGACCCAGTACTTC. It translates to CASSTRTGQETQYF.

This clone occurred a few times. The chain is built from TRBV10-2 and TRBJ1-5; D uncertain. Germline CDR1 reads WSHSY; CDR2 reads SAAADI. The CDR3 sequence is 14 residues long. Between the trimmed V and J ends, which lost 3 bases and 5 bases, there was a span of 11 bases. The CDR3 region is CASSEARTYQPQHF. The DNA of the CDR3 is TGCGCCAGCAGTGAAGCAAGAACCTATCAGCCCCAGCATTTT.

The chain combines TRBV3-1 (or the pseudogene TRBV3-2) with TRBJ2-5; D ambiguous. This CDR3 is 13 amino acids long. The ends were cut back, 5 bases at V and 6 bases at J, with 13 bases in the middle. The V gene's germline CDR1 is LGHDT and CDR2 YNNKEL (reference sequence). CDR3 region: CASSFGKAQTQYF. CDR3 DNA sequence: TGTGCCAGCAGCTTTGGTAAGGCGCAGACCCAGTACTTC.

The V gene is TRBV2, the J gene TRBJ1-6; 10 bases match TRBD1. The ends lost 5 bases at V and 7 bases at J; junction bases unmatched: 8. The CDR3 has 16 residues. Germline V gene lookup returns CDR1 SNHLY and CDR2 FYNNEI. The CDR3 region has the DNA TGTGCCAGCAGTTTGATCCGGGACAGGGGAAATTCACCCCTCCACTTT. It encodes CASSLIRDRGNSPLHF.

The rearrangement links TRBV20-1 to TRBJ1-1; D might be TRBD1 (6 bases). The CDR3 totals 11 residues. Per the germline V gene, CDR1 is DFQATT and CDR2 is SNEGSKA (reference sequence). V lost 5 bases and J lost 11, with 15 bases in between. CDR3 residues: CSAHREDGAFF. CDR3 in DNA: TGCAGTGCTCACAGGGAGGATGGGGCTTTCTTT.

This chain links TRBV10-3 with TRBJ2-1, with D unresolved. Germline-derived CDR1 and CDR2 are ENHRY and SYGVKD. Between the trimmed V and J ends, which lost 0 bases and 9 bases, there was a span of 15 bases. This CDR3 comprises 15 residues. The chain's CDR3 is CAISESIQRVVEQFF. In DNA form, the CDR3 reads TGTGCCATCAGTGAGTCGATTCAGAGAGTTGTTGAGCAGTTCTTC.

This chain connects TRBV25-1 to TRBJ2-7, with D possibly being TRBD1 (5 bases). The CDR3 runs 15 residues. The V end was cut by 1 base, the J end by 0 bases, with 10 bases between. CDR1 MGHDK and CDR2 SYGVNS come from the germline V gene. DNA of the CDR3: TGTGCCAGCAGTGAATCAGGGTCTGTCTCCTACGAGCAGTACTTC. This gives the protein CASSESGSVSYEQYF.

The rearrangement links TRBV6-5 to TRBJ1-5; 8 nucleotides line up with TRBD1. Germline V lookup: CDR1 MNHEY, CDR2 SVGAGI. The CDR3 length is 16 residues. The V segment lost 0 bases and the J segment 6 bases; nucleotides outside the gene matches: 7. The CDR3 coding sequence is TGTGCCAGCAGTTACTCGGGCAGGGGGCGCGTTCAGCCCCAGCATTTT. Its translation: CASSYSGRGRVQPQHF.

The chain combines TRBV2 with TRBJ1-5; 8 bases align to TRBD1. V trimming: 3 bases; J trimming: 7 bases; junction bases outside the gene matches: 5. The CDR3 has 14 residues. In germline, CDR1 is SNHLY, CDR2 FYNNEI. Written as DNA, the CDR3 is TGTGCCAGCAGTGACAGGGGGCGGGGGCAGCCCCAGCATTTT. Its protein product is CASSDRGRGQPQHF.